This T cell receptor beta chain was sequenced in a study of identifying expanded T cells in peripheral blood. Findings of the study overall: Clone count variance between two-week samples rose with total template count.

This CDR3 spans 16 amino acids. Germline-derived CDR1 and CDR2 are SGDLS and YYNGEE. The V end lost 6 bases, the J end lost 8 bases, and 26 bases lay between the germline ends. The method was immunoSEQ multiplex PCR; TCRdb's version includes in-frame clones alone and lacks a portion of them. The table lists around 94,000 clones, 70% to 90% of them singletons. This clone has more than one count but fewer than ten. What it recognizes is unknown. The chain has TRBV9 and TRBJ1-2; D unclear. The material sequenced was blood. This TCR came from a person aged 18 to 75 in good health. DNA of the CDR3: TGTGCCAGCACCAATACGAGGCACCCCTCGATCGGAGGCTACACCTTC. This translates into CASTNTRHPSIGGYTF.